The present entry profiles one T cell receptor beta chain with its context. This CDR3 is built from 14 residues. With 7 bases clipped from V and 1 base from J, the junction kept 1 base outside the gene matches. The germline gives CDR1 MNHEY, CDR2 SVGAGI. The TCR beta repertoire was assessed by survey-level immunoSEQ sequencing. Assay used: immunoSEQ multiplex PCR; TCRdb lists only in-frame clones, some missing. Of approximately 50,000 clones in the sample, roughly 93% are singletons; the top ten hold around a tenth. The TCR comes from a man aged 35 to 55 with rheumatoid arthritis. Sequenced: PBMCs. J is TRBJ2-2 and V is TRBV6-5; 9 bases match TRBD2. The CDR3 region has the DNA TGTGCCAGCAAGACTAGCGGGAACACCGGGGAGCTGTTTTTT. Translation gives CASKTSGNTGELFF.